The clone carrying this T cell receptor (beta chain) was seen a few times. This record belongs to a study of cytomegalovirus exposure and HLA in healthy donors. The CDR3 runs to 17 residues. The V and J ends lost 3 bases and 7 bases, in that order; junction bases with no gene match: 13. Germline values: CDR1 SGHNT, CDR2 YYREEE (reference sequence). PCR primers comprised 60 Vbeta and 13 Jbeta primers. Sequencing was performed with immunoSEQ multiplex PCR; in TCRdb, only in-frame clones are kept and a portion is missing. The table includes 140,000 to 150,000 clones, roughly 80% detected once. The V call is TRBV5-4, the J call TRBJ2-1, with 10 bases aligning to TRBD2. Input material: PBMCs. The sequence came from a male donor in good health and CMV-seronegative. In DNA form, the CDR3 reads TGTGCCAGCAGCTGGGGGAGCGGGAGGGCCTTGGAAAATGAGCAGTTCTTC. Translation gives CASSWGSGRALENEQFF. Variable domain in full (rest from reference TRBV5-4 and TRBJ2-1): ETGVTQSPTHLIKTRGQQVTLRCSSQSGHNTVSWYQQALGQGPQFIFQYYREEENGRGNFPPRFSGLQFPNYSSELNVNALELDDSALYLCASSWGSGRALENEQFFGPGTRLTVL.